This TCR beta chain comes out of a study of human T cells and chemical hapten exposure (dated by TCRdb to about 2021). At the level of the whole study: For sensitization, 2% DPC in acetone was applied to a roughly 2 cm by roughly 2 cm area of upper inner arm skin. The libraries were sequenced as a pool, and the TCR yield per sample differed mostly because of small variations in library volumes within the pool. Throughout the approximately 22-week study period, patients were also given weekly therapeutic DPC doses on the scalp. Patch testing was done on the upper back using Finn chambers containing 0.01% DPC, and results were scored after 6 days according to International Contact Dermatitis Research Group standards. Blood samples were taken from patients before sensitization (week 0) and then at 2, 6 and about 24 weeks after DPC sensitization. Under 30 alopecia patients gave blood for TCR sequencing at one to four time points (pre-sensitization, 2, 6 and 24 weeks). The patient cohort, mostly female, included alopecia areata with under or over 50% scalp involvement, alopecia totalis and alopecia universalis. This study followed changes in the peripheral blood TCR repertoire in vivo during primary and secondary sensitization of alopecia patients to the hapten diphenylcyclopropenone (DPC).

With regard to this clonotype: It lacks a known antigen. One base away there is no much larger clone; base qualities are not given.

Interpreted using the paper, the time point label stands for: patch test 3, about 24 weeks after DPC sensitization. This specimen's treatment or condition label, per the study, means: therapeutic diphenylcyclopropenone sensitization with weekly scalp DPC. Blood at each patch-test visit was drawn before the patch test was applied. Patients were considered eligible if aged 18 to 70, diagnosed with alopecia and deemed suitable for DPC therapy, and patients were excluded if pregnant. Unfractionated whole blood was collected in Tempus Blood RNA tubes, and total RNA was extracted from that blood. Library generation was performed with RACE. The sample was run on a NextSeq 500. Library preparation attached unique molecular identifiers to individual cDNA molecules for quantitative, reproducible TCR counting. Both TCR alpha and TCR beta chains were sequenced from each blood RNA sample. As for the original processing: A median of around 96,000 TCRs per sample was observed, with a range of roughly 23,224 to 700,000. The Decombinator software suite was used to annotate V, J and CDR3 in the TCR reads. For the PS versus PT1 abundance plots, all samples were subsampled to the same number of TCRs (28,000). Expanded TCRs were defined as absent before sensitization and observed at least eight times at the 2-week time point. TCRdb applied fastp at Q25 and MiXCR to the public reads, then kept only in-frame beta chains. Rows are combined by CDR3 protein, so each entry shows the most common genes and DNA. TCRdb assigned the V and J calls; the authors' analysis was not used. Here the sample has 75,000 to 90,000 distinct CDR3 sequences; approximately 10% occur a single time. The ten top clones hold roughly 3.7% of the sample.

V is reduced by 2 bases and J by 5 bases, leaving a spacing of 9 bases between them. CDR1 and CDR2 were assigned from the germline V gene as SNHLY and FYNNEI. Counted from cysteine to phenylalanine, this CDR3 has 14 amino acids. Only the CDR3 region is kept as DNA, spanning 42 bases read in frame from base 1. Broader findings and caveats from the paper: After repeated subsampling, the strength of the expansion versus patch-test correlation and the threshold at which it became significant changed. DPC sensitization did not change how many TCRs were above 1 in 1000 frequency, and no evidence was found of alterations in global repertoire structure. Because every patient had alopecia, a presumed autoimmune disease, the patients' immune response might differ from that of healthy individuals. A positive correlation was found between the number of PT1 expanded TCRs and patch test score, with significance reached at thresholds 8, 16 and 32 but not 4. Expanded TCRs formed significantly more large CDR3 similarity clusters than pre-sensitization or healthy control sets, consistent with antigen-driven responses.

This clonotype was sampled from a woman between 50 and 59 years old with alopecia areata. Some clones in this sample may be carry-over from other donors' samples. The chain couples TRBV2 to TRBJ2-2, with TRBD1 as a weak D call on 6 bases. The material sequenced was whole blood, taken in connection with sensitization to the hapten diphenylcyclopropenone (DPC). The DNA sequence is as follows: TGTGCCAGCAGTGAAACGGACAGTACCGGGGAGCTGTTTTTT. Its protein is CASSETDSTGELFF.